What follows are 32 T cell receptor beta chains derived from one specimen sequenced in a study of shared clonotypes between healthy human individuals. Method: immunoSEQ multiplex PCR; TCRdb's copy keeps in-frame clones and lacks some. Of 550,000 to 700,000 clones listed, more than 70% are singletons. Sequences were obtained from memory CD4+ T cells sorted from blood. Subset indicated: CD45RA-negative fraction. The receptors originated from a woman in her twenties or thirties in good health.

The rearrangement links TRBV7-2 to TRBJ1-5; no clear D. Trimming pared 0 bases from V and 3 bases from J, leaving 9 bases between. Germline V gene lookup returns CDR1 SGHTA and CDR2 FQGNSA. The length of the CDR3 is 15 residues. Here the CDR3 reads CASSLAGGSNQPQHF. As DNA, the CDR3 is TGTGCCAGCAGCTTAGCAGGTGGGTCCAATCAGCCCCAGCATTTT.

The chain carries TRBV29-1 and TRBJ2-2; 9 positions agree with TRBD2. Trimming removed 7 bases from V and 3 bases from J; junction bases left unmatched: 6. Germline CDR1 and CDR2: SQVTM and ANQGSEA. This CDR3 is built from 14 residues. Here the CDR3 reads CSALTSGDTGELFF. Here the CDR3 DNA reads TGCAGCGCCCTGACTAGCGGTGACACCGGGGAGCTGTTTTTT.

J is TRBJ1-1 and V is TRBV2, with D hard to call. Deletions cut 8 bases from V and 10 bases from J, with 11 bases between. CDR3 length: 10 amino acids. The germline V gene has CDR1 SNHLY and CDR2 FYNNEI. The CDR3 is CASSYGRAFF. In DNA form, the CDR3 reads TGTGCCAGCTCGTACGGGAGAGCTTTCTTT.

V is TRBV14 and J is TRBJ2-7; weak D call: TRBD2 (6 bases). The CDR3 runs 16 residues. Trimming took 4 bases from V and 6 from J, leaving 22 bases between them. Germline CDR1 and CDR2: SGHDN and FVKESK. CDR3 in amino acids: CASSRLGIPGVSEQYF. For the CDR3, the DNA is TGTGCCAGCAGCCGTCTCGGTATCCCGGGAGTGAGCGAGCAGTACTTC.

In this sample, this clone turned up once. This chain uses TRBV5-1 with TRBJ2-1, with TRBD1 identical over 7 bases. With 4 bases clipped from V and 7 bases from J, the junction kept 11 bases outside the gene matches. CDR1 is SGHRS and CDR2 is YFSETQ in the germline V gene. The CDR3 consists of 15 residues. The CDR3 spells CASSRDRVGSNEQFF. CDR3 nucleotides: TGCGCCAGCAGCCGAGACAGGGTGGGTTCGAATGAGCAGTTCTTC.

Details on this clone: This same CDR3 is encoded by further DNA sequences in the sample. The CDR3 sequence is CASSWRNEQFF. The CDR3 nucleotides read TGTGCCAGCAGTTGGAGGAATGAGCAGTTCTTC. The V and J genes are TRBV27 and TRBJ2-1, with D possibly matching TRBD2 (5 bases). Germline V lookup: CDR1 MNHEY, CDR2 SMNVEV (reference sequence). Trimming left V 4 bases short and J 7 bases short, with 5 bases between. This CDR3 has 11 amino acids.

The chain couples TRBV28 to TRBJ1-5; 10 bases are a match to TRBD1. V lost 4 bases and J lost 7; bases outside the gene matches: 10. Germline V gene data show CDR1 as MDHEN and CDR2 as SYDVKM. This CDR3 is built from 16 residues. Here the CDR3 DNA reads TGTGCCAGCAGTTCATACCCGGGACAGGGGCAACAGCCCCAGCATTTT. Translated: CASSSYPGQGQQPQHF.

This clone was observed once. This rearrangement joins TRBV29-1 to TRBJ2-7; TRBD1 matches 8 bases. Trimming at V came to 7 bases and at J to 0 bases, leaving 5 bases not matched to a gene. In germline, CDR1 is SQVTM, CDR2 ANQGSEA. The length of the CDR3 is 13 residues. This CDR3 reads CSAWGQASYEQYF. CDR3 DNA sequence: TGCAGCGCGTGGGGACAGGCCTCCTACGAGCAGTACTTC.

This chain connects TRBV7-9 to TRBJ2-7, with D tentatively TRBD2 (6 bases). Germline CDR1 and CDR2: SEHNR and FQNEAQ (reference sequence). V was pared by 5 bases and J by 5 bases, with 16 bases between. The CDR3 covers 14 residues. CDR3 protein: CASSPMRTGDEQYF. CDR3 nucleotides: TGTGCCAGCAGCCCAATGCGGACGGGAGACGAGCAGTACTTC. Variable domain in full (rest from reference TRBV7-9 and TRBJ2-7): DTGVSQNPRHKITKRGQNVTFRCDPISEHNRLYWYRQTLGQGPEFLTYFQNEAQLEKSRLLSDRFSAERPKGSFSTLEIQRTEQGDSAMYLCASSPMRTGDEQYFGPGTRLTVT.

The rearrangement links TRBV28 to TRBJ1-1; perhaps TRBD1 as D (6 bases). V dropped 4 bases and J dropped 11 bases, with 17 bases sitting between them. CDR3 length equals 13 residues. In germline, CDR1 is MDHEN, CDR2 SYDVKM. CDR3 loop: CASSYTGRRWAFF. CDR3 nucleotides: TGTGCCAGCAGTTATACAGGGAGACGATGGGCTTTCTTT.

This clone was seen more than once but under ten times. This chain links TRBV29-1 with TRBJ2-3, with D perhaps matching TRBD1 or TRBD2 (5 bases each). The V end was cut by 7 bases, the J end by 0 bases, with 17 bases between. CDR1 and CDR2 from the germline V gene are SQVTM and ANQGSEA. This CDR3 is 15 amino acids long. The CDR3 is CSASSGTYSTDTQYF. DNA for the CDR3: TGCAGCGCCAGCTCCGGGACGTACAGCACAGATACGCAGTATTTT.

The chain is built from TRBV7-9 and TRBJ2-3; the D gene could be TRBD1 or TRBD2 (6 bases each). Per the germline V gene, CDR1 is SEHNR and CDR2 is FQNEAQ (reference sequence). This CDR3 is built from 16 residues. The V gene lost 0 bases and the J gene lost 1 base, with 11 bases spanning the gap. Here the CDR3 DNA reads TGTGCCAGCAGCTTAGCCAGGAGGGGGGGCACAGATACGCAGTATTTT. It is translated as CASSLARRGGTDTQYF. The whole variable domain, remainder taken from reference TRBV7-9 and TRBJ2-3, is DTGVSQNPRHKITKRGQNVTFRCDPISEHNRLYWYRQTLGQGPEFLTYFQNEAQLEKSRLLSDRFSAERPKGSFSTLEIQRTEQGDSAMYLCASSLARRGGTDTQYFGPGTRLTVL.

In nucleotides, the CDR3 is TGTGCCTCAGGGGGGCGCTGGGAGCAGTACTTC. Encoded protein: CASGGRWEQYF. V usage is TRBV19 and J usage is TRBJ2-7, with TRBD1 as a possible D gene (7 bases). The CDR3 contains 11 residues. Germline V gene data show CDR1 as LNHDA and CDR2 as SQIVND (reference sequence). The V end lost 11 bases, the J end lost 7 bases, and 15 bases lay between the germline ends.

V gene TRBV27 combines with J gene TRBJ2-7; D remains ambiguous. This CDR3 has 15 residues. V lost 2 bases to trimming and J lost 2 bases, with 13 bases between them. The germline CDR1 and CDR2 sequences are MNHEY and SMNVEV (reference sequence). The CDR3 spells CASSLGPERTYEQYF. The CDR3 DNA sequence: TGTGCCAGCAGTTTAGGGCCGGAGAGAACCTACGAGCAGTACTTC.

This sequence joins TRBV6-1 and TRBJ2-2; 7 positions agree with TRBD2. Germline V gene lookup returns CDR1 MNHNS and CDR2 SASEGT. This CDR3 has 15 residues. J lost 5 bases, V lost 8 bases, and 11 bases had no gene match. The CDR3 nucleotides read TGTGCCAGCTCTAGCGGTCAAACTGGGACCGGGGAGCTGTTTTTT. This sequence encodes CASSSGQTGTGELFF.

The CDR3 DNA follows: TGTGCCAGCAGATCAAGGACAGGGTTGATGGATGAGCAGTTCTTC. Translated, it gives CASRSRTGLMDEQFF. The rearrangement links TRBV7-8 to TRBJ2-1, with TRBD1 identical over 8 bases. V shed 6 bases, J shed 8 bases, and the junction held 12 bases outside the gene matches. The CDR3 length is 15 residues. Germline CDR1 is SGHVS and CDR2 is FQNEAQ.

The chain combines TRBV7-2 with TRBJ2-7; TRBD1 matches 9 bases. The V gene's germline CDR1 is SGHTA and CDR2 FQGNSA. With V trimmed by 1 base and J by 6 bases, 10 bases remained unmatched. This CDR3 region has 16 residues. CDR3 sequence: CASSLGSGWDRVEQYF. The CDR3 DNA reads TGTGCCAGCAGCTTAGGTAGTGGCTGGGACAGGGTCGAGCAGTACTTC. Variable domain in full (rest from reference TRBV7-2 and TRBJ2-7): GAGVSQSPSNKVTEKGKDVELRCDPISGHTALYWYRQSLGQGLEFLIYFQGNSAPDKSGLPSDRFSAERTGGSVSTLTIQRTQQEDSAVYLCASSLGSGWDRVEQYFGPGTRLTVT.

The chain is built from TRBV6-5 and TRBJ1-4; D not resolved. Germline V gene lookup returns CDR1 MNHEY and CDR2 SVGAGI. The CDR3 has 14 amino acids. The V and J ends lost 5 bases and 8 bases respectively, with 15 bases between them. CDR3 nucleotide sequence: TGTGCCAGCAGTCCCTTGGGGTTTTTCGAAAAACTGTTTTTT. This gives the protein CASSPLGFFEKLFF.

The rearrangement links TRBV19 to TRBJ2-5; a possible D gene is TRBD1 (6 bases). This CDR3 is 15 amino acids long. Germline lookup yields CDR1 LNHDA and CDR2 SQIVND (reference sequence). V lost 5 bases and J lost 1, with 14 bases in between. CDR3 protein: CASSLAGTLQETQYF. CDR3 DNA sequence: TGTGCCAGTAGTTTAGCCGGGACACTCCAAGAGACCCAGTACTTC.

About this clone itself: Other DNA variants within this sample encode the same CDR3. J is TRBJ1-4 and V is TRBV18; D perhaps matches TRBD1 (5 bases). CDR3 size: 14 residues. Trimming pared 1 base from V and 2 bases from J, leaving 5 bases between. The germline V gene encodes CDR1 KGHSH and CDR2 LQKENI. The CDR3 is CASSPQGTNEKLFF. The CDR3 nucleotides are TGTGCCAGCTCACCACAGGGGACTAATGAAAAACTGTTTTTT.

CDR3 sequence (DNA): TGTGCCAGCAGGGTAGGGGCGCGTATCACTGAAGCTTTCTTT. It specifies CASRVGARITEAFF. This chain joins TRBV6-1 and TRBJ1-1, with TRBD1 as a possible D gene (5 bases). The V and J ends lost 6 bases and 4 bases respectively, with 15 bases between them. Germline values: CDR1 MNHNS, CDR2 SASEGT. The CDR3 is 14 residues long.

The V gene is TRBV19, the J gene TRBJ1-2; D gene ambiguous. The V end lost 1 base, the J end lost 4 bases, and 7 bases lay between the germline ends. The CDR3 contains 13 residues. Germline V CDR1 and CDR2: LNHDA, SQIVND (reference sequence). The CDR3 nucleotides are TGTGCCAGTAGTATAGCGGGCATCTATGGCTACACCTTC. Protein product: CASSIAGIYGYTF.

The chain uses TRBV5-1 and TRBJ2-2; D unresolved. There are 13 residues in the CDR3. Germline assignment: CDR1 SGHRS and CDR2 YFSETQ. The ends were cut back, 4 bases at V and 0 bases at J, with 4 bases in the middle. In nucleotides, the CDR3 is TGCGCCAGCAGCCCCTCGAACACCGGGGAGCTGTTTTTT. This sequence encodes CASSPSNTGELFF.

This chain uses TRBV5-1 with TRBJ1-1; TRBD1 aligns across 7 bases. The CDR3 spans 15 residues. CDR1 SGHRS and CDR2 YFSETQ come from the germline V gene. The ends lost 3 bases at V and 10 bases at J; junction bases unmatched: 15. The CDR3 here is CASSSGDRDSLRAFF. Written as DNA, the CDR3 is TGCGCCAGCAGCTCGGGCGACAGGGACTCACTGCGAGCTTTCTTT. The full variable domain, in which reference TRBV5-1 and TRBJ1-1 provide the parts outside the CDR3, is KAGVTQTPRYLIKTRGQQVTLSCSPISGHRSVSWYQQTPGQGLQFLFEYFSETQRNKGNFPGRFSGRQFSNSRSEMNVSTLELGDSALYLCASSSGDRDSLRAFFGQGTRLTVV.

Concerning this clone itself: This sample includes further DNA sequences coding for the same CDR3. The gene calls are TRBV9 and TRBJ2-3; 8 bases line up with TRBD2. CDR1 and CDR2 from the germline V gene are SGDLS and YYNGEE. V was pared by 2 bases and J by 0 bases, with 2 bases of the junction left unmatched. The CDR3 has 15 amino acids. In DNA, the CDR3 is TGTGCCAGCAGCGTCCGCGGGGGGAGCACAGATACGCAGTATTTT. This translates into CASSVRGGSTDTQYF.

This clone showed up just once. V usage is TRBV7-7 and J usage is TRBJ2-5; D not resolved. V lost 5 bases and J 5 bases, leaving 12 bases between the germline ends. CDR1 is SSHAT and CDR2 is FNYEAQ in the germline V gene (reference sequence). This CDR3 is 13 amino acids long. The CDR3 region has the DNA TGTGCCAGCAGCGGAAAAGGGCCGGAGACCCAGTACTTC. As protein: CASSGKGPETQYF.

This rearrangement joins TRBV28 to TRBJ2-3; 7 positions agree with TRBD1. CDR1 is MDHEN, CDR2 SYDVKM, per germline. V lost 5 bases, J lost 0 bases, and 11 bases stayed unmatched. The CDR3 covers 17 residues. The CDR3 loop reads CASSPTPYRGSTDTQYF. The CDR3 DNA reads TGTGCCAGCAGTCCCACCCCCTACAGGGGAAGCACAGATACGCAGTATTTT.

V and J are TRBV2 and TRBJ2-1; TRBD2 aligns across 10 bases. V gave up 5 bases and J gave up 6 bases; unmatched junction bases: 13. Germline V gene lookup returns CDR1 SNHLY and CDR2 FYNNEI. The CDR3 length is 17 residues. The CDR3 sequence: CASSMETSGHTGNEQFF. In nucleotides, the CDR3 is TGTGCCAGCAGTATGGAGACTAGCGGGCATACGGGCAATGAGCAGTTCTTC. Complete variable domain (other parts from reference TRBV2 and TRBJ2-1): EPEVTQTPSHQVTQMGQEVILRCVPISNHLYFYWYRQILGQKVEFLVSFYNNEISEKSEIFDDQFSVERPDGSNFTLKIRSTKLEDSAMYFCASSMETSGHTGNEQFFGPGTRLTVL.

This clone was seen a single time. The chain couples TRBV5-4 to TRBJ2-6, with unresolved D. The V end was cut by 4 bases, the J end by 0 bases, with 11 bases between. Germline CDR1 and CDR2: SGHNT and YYREEE (reference sequence). CDR3 length equals 16 residues. As DNA, the CDR3 is TGTGCCAGCAGCCTGCAGTGGGGCTCTGGGGCCAACGTCCTGACTTTC. Protein: CASSLQWGSGANVLTF.

The chain uses TRBV28 and TRBJ2-2, with 15 bases aligning to TRBD2. CDR1 MDHEN and CDR2 SYDVKM come from the germline V gene. This CDR3 contains 17 residues. V lost 5 bases and J lost 5; bases outside the gene matches: 6. The CDR3 sequence is CASSPGLAGGQTGELFF. The CDR3 coding sequence is TGTGCCAGCAGTCCGGGACTAGCGGGAGGTCAGACCGGGGAGCTGTTTTTT.

Only a few counts were recorded for this clone. The chain employs TRBV7-7 and TRBJ2-1; TRBD2 agrees at 7 bases. V dropped 4 bases and J dropped 0; count of bases not matched to a gene: 9. CDR1 and CDR2 (germline): SSHAT, FNYEAQ (reference sequence). The length of the CDR3 is 17 residues. DNA for the CDR3: TGTGCCAGCAGCTCCCGGCCCGGCGGGAGCTCCTACAATGAGCAGTTCTTC. Protein product: CASSSRPGGSSYNEQFF. Together with reference TRBV7-7 and TRBJ2-1, the CDR3 gives the full variable domain: GAGVSQSPRYKVTKRGQDVTLRCDPISSHATLYWYQQALGQGPEFLTYFNYEAQPDKSGLPSDRFSAERPEGSISTLTIQRTEQRDSAMYRCASSSRPGGSSYNEQFFGPGTRLTVL.

The chain combines TRBV6-5 with TRBJ2-7, with TRBD2 matching 11 bases. The length of the CDR3 is 14 residues. J gave up 5 bases and V 10 bases, and 10 bases lay outside the gene matches. Germline assignment: CDR1 MNHEY and CDR2 SVGAGI. The DNA for the CDR3 is TGTGCCATTACACCGGGACTAGCGGTCCACGAGCAGTACTTC. This codes for CAITPGLAVHEQYF.